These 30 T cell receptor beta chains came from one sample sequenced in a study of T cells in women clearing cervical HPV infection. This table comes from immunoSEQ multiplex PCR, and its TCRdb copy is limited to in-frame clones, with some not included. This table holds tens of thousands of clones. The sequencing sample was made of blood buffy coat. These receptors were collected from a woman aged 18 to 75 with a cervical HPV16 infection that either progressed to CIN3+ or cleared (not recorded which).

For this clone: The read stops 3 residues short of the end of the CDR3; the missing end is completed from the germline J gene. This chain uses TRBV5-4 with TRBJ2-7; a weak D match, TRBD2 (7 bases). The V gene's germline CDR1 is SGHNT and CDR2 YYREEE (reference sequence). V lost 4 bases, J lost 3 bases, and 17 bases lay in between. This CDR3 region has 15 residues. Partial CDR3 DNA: TGTGCCAGCAGCCCCATGGCGGGGGCAAACTACGAG. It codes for CASSPMAGANYE. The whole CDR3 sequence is CASSPMAGANYEQYF.

CDR3 in amino acids: CASSPRETRGETQYF. CDR3 DNA (partial): TGCGCCAGCAGCCCCCGGGAAACTCGGGGAGAGACC. This chain links TRBV5-1 with TRBJ2-5; maybe TRBD2 (5 bases). The read gets to within 3 residues of the CDR3 end, and the germline J gene fills in the rest. CDR1 and CDR2 (germline): SGHRS, YFSETQ. Trimming cost V 4 bases and J 4 bases, with 17 bases left between them. The CDR3 extends over 15 amino acids.

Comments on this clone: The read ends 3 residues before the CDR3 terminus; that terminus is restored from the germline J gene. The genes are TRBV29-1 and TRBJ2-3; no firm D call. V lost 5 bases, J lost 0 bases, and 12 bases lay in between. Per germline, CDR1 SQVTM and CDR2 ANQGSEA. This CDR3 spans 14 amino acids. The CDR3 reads CSVPIPSSTDTQYF. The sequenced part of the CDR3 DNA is TGCAGCGTTCCTATCCCCTCTAGCACAGATACG.

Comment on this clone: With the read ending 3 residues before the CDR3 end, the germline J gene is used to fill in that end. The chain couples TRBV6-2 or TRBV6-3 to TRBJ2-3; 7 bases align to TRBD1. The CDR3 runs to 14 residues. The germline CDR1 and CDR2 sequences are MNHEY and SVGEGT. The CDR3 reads CASSWTGGNQPQYF. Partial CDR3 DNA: TGTGCCAGCAGTTGGACAGGCGGCAATCAGCCG.

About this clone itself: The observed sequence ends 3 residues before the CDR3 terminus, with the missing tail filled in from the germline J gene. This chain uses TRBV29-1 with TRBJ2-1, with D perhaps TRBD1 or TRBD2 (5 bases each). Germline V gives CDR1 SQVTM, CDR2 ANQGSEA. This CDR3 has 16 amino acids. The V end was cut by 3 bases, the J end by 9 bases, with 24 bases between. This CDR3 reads CSVDRGLIRSGSEQFF. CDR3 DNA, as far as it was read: TGCAGCGTTGATAGAGGCCTCATTCGCTCAGGGAGTGAG.

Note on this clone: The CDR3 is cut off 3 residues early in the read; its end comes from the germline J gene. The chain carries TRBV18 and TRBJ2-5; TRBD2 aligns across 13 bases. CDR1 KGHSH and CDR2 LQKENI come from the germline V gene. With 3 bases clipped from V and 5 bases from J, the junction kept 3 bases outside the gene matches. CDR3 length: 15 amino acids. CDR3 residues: CASSPGTSGDETQYF. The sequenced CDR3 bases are TGTGCCAGCTCACCTGGGACTAGCGGGGATGAGACC.

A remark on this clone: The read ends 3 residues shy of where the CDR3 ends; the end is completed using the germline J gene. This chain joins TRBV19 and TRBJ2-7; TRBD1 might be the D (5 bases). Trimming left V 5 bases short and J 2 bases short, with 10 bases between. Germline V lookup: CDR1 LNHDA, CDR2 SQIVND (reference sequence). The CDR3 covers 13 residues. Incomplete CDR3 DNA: TGTGCCAGTAGTTACCGACAGACCTACGAG. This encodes CASSYRQTYE. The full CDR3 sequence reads CASSYRQTYEQYF. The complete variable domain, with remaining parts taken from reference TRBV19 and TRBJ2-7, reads DGGITQSPKYLFRKEGQNVTLSCEQNLNHDAMYWYRQDPGQGLRLIYYSQIVNDFQKGDIAEGYSVSREKKESFPLTVTSAQKNPTAFYLCASSYRQTYEQYFGPGTRLTVT.

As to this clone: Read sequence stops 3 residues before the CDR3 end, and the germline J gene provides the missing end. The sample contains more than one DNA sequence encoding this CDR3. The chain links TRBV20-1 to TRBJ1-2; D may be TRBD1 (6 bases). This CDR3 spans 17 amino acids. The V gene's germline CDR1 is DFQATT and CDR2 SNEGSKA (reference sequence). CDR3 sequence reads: CSARARGQTRRIYGYTF. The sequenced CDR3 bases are TGCAGTGCTAGAGCACGGGGACAAACGAGGCGGATTTACGGT.

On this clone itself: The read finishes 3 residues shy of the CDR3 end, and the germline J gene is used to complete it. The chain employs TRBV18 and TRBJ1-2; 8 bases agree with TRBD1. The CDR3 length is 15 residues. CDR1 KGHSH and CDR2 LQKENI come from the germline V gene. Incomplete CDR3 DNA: TGTGCCAGCTCACCAGACAGGGGAACCACAGATACC. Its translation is CASSPDRGTTDT. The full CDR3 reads CASSPDRGTTDTYTF.

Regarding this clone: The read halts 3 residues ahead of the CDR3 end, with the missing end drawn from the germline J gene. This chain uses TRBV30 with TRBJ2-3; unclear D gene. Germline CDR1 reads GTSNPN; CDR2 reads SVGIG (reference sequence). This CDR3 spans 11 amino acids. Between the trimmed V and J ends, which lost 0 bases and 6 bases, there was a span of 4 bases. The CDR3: CAWSVLDTQYF. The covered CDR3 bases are TGTGCCTGGAGTGTACTGGATACG.

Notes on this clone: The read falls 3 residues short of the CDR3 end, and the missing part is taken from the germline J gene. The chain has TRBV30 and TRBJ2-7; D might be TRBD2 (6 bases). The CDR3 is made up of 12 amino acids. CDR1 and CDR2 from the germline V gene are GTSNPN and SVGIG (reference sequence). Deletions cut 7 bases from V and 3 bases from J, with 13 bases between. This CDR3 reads CALRRGVYEQYF. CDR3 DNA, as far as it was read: TGTGCCTTGCGACGCGGGGTCTACGAG.

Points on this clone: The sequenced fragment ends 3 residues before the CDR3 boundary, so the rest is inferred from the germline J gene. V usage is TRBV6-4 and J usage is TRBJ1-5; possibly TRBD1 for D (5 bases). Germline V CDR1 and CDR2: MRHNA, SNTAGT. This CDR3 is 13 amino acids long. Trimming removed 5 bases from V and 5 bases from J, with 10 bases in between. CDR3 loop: CASSLTEDQPQHF. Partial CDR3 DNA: TGTGCCAGCAGTCTGACAGAAGATCAGCCC.

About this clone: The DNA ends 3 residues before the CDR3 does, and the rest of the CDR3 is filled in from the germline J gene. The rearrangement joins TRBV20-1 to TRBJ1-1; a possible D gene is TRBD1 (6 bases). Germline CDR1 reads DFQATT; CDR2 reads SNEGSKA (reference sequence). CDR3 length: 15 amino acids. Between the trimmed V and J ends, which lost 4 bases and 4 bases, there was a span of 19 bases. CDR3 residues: CSATNRGGARTEAFF. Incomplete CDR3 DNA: TGCAGTGCTACTAACCGGGGGGGGGCGCGCACTGAA.

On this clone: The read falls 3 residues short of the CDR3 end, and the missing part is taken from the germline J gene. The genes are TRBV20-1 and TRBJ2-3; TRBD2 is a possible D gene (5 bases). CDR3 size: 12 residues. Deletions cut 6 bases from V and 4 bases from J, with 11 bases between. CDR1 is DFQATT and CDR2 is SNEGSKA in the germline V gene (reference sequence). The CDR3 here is CSARTSSDTQYF. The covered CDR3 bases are TGCAGTGCCAGAACTAGTTCAGATACG.

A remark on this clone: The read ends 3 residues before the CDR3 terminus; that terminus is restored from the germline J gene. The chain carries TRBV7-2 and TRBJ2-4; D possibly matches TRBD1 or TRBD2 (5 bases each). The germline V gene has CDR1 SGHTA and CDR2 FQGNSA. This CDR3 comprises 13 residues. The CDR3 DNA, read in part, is TGTGCCAGCAGCTTAGCGTTGAGGGGTGGT. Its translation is CASSLALRGG. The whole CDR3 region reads CASSLALRGGQYF.

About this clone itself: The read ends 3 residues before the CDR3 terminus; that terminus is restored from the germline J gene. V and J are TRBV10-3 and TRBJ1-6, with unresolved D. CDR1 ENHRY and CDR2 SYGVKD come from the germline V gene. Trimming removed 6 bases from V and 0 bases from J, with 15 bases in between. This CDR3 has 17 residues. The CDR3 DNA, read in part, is TGTGCCATCAGCCGTTATACAGCTCTCTCCTATAATTCACCC. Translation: CAISRYTALSYNSP. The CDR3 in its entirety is CAISRYTALSYNSPLHF.

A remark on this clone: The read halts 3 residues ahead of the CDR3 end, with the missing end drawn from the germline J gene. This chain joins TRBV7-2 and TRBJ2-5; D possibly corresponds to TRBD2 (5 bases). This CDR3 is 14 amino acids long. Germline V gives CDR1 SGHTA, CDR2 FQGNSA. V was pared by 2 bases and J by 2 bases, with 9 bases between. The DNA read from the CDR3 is TGTGCCAGCAGCTTACCAGCGGAACAAGAGACC. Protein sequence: CASSLPAEQET. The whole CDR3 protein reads CASSLPAEQETQYF.

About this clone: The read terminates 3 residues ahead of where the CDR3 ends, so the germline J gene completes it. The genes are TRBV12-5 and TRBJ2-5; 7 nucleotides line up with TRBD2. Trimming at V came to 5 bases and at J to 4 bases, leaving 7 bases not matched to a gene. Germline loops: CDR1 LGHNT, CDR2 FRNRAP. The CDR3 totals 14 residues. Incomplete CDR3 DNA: TGTGCTAGTGGTCCCGGGACTAACCCAGAGACC. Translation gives CASGPGTNPET. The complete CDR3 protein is CASGPGTNPETQYF.

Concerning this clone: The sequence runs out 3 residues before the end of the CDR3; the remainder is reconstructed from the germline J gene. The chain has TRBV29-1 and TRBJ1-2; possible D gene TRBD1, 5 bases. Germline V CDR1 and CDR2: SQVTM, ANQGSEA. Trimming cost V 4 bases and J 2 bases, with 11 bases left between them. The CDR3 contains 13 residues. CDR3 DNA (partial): TGCAGCGTTGCCGCGACAGTAAACTATGGC. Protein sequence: CSVAATVNYG. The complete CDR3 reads CSVAATVNYGYTF.

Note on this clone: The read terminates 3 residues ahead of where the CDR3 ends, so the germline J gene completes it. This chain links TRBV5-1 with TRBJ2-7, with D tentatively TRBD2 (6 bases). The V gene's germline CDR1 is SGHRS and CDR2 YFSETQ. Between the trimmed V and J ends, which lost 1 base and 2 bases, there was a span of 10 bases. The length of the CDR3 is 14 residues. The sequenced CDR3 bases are TGCGCCAGCAGCTTGACGGGACTCGCCTACGAG. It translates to CASSLTGLAYE. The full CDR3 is CASSLTGLAYEQYF.

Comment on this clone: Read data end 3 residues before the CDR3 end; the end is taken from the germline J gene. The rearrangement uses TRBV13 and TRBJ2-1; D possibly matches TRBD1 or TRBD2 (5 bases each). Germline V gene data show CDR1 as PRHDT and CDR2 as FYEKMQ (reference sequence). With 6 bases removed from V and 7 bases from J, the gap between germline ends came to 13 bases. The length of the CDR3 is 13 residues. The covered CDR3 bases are TGTGCCAGCAGTCCCGAGGGGTTAAATGAG. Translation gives CASSPEGLNE. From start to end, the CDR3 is CASSPEGLNEQFF.

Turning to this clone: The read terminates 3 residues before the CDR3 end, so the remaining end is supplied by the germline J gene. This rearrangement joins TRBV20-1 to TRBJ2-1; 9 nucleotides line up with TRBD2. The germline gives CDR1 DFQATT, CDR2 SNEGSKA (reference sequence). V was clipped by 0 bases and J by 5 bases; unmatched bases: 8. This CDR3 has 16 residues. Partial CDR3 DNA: TGCAGTGCTAGAGATGGAAGGCGGGGGGGACACAATGAG. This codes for CSARDGRRGGHNE. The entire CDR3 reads CSARDGRRGGHNEQFF.

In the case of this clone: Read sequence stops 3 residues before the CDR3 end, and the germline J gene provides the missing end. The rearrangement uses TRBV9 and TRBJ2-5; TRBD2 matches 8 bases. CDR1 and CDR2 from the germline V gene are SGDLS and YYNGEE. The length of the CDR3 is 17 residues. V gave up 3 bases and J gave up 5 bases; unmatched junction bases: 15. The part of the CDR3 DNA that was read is TGTGCCAGCAGCGCCCAATTCGGGACTAGGGGGGCGGAGACC. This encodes CASSAQFGTRGAET. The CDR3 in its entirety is CASSAQFGTRGAETQYF.

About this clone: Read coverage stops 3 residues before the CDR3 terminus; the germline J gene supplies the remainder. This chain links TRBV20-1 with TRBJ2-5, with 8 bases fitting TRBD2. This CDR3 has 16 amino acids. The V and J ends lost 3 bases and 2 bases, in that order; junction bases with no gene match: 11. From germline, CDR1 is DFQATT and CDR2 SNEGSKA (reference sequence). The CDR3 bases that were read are TGCAGTGCTAGTAAGGTGCGGGGGGTAAAACAAGAGACC. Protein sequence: CSASKVRGVKQET. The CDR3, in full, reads CSASKVRGVKQETQYF.

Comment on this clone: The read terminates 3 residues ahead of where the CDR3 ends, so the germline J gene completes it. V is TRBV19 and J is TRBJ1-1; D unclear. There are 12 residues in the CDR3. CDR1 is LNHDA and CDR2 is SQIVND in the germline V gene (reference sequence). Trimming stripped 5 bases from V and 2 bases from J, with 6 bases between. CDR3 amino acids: CASSAGNTEAFF. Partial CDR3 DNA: TGTGCCAGTAGTGCAGGTAACACTGAA.

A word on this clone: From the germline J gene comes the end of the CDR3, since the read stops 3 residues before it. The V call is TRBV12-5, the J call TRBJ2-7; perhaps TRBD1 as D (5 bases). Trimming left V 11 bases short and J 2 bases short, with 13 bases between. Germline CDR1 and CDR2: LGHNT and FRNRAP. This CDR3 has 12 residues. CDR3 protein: CARAFRAYEQYF. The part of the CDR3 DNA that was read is TGTGCTCGAGCCTTCAGGGCCTACGAG.

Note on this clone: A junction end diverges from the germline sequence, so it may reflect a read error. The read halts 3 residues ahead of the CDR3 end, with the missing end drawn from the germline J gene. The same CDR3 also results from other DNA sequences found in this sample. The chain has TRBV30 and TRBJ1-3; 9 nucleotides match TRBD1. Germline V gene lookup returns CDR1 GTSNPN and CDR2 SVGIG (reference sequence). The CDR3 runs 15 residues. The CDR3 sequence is CAWSLGQGTGNTIYF. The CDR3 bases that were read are TGTGCCTGGAGTTTAGGACAGGGGACTGGAAACACG.

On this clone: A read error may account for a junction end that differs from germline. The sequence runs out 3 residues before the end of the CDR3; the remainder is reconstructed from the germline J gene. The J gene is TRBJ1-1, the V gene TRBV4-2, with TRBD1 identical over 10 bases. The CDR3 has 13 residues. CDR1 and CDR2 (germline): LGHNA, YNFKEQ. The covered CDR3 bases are TGCGCCAGCAGCCAAGGGGGGACAGGGGTA. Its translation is CASSQGGTGV. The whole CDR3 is CASSQGGTGVAFF.

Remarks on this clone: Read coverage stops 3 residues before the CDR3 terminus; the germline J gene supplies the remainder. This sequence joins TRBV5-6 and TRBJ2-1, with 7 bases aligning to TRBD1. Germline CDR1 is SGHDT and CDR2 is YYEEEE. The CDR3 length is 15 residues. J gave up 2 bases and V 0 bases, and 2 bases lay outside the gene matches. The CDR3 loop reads CASSLGDRAYNEQFF. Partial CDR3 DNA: TGTGCCAGCAGCTTGGGGGACAGAGCCTACAATGAG.

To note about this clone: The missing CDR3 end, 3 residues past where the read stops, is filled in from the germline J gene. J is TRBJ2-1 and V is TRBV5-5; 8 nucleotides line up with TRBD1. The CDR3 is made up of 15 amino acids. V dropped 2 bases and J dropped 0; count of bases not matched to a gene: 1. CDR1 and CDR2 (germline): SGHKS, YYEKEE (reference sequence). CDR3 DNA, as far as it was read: TGTGCCAGCAGCTTAACAGGGGGCTCCTACAATGAG. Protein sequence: CASSLTGGSYNE. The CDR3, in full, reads CASSLTGGSYNEQFF.